In its sample, the clone carrying this TCR beta chain was seen a few times. Antigen specificity is unknown. An end of the junction differs from the germline gene, which may be a read error. The CDR3 sequence is 13 residues long. Germline V gives CDR1 KGHDR, CDR2 SFDVKD. This record belongs to a study of T-cell reconstitution after alpha-beta-depleted transplantation in children. Study-level findings and limits: T cells produced anew were the main source of T-cell counts and diversity one year after transplant. Several hundred graft clones that had expanded were reportedly the source of alpha-beta T cells about two months after transplant.

Molecular barcoding with unique molecular identifiers was used for the TCRbeta library. MiXCR was run by TCRdb on the PCR reads, yielding one entry per CDR3 protein. This table has fewer than 700,000 distinct CDR3 sequences, 20% to 25% appearing once. V usage is TRBV24-1 and J usage is TRBJ2-2; maybe TRBD1 (6 bases). The receptor comes from a boy under three years old who had a stem cell transplant for acute myeloid leukemia, so the T cells may come from the graft donor. Sequenced here: PBMCs, mostly from graft donor cells, sampled 360 days after TCRalphabeta/CD19-depleted stem cell transplant. The CDR3 nucleotides are TGTGCCACCGGTGACAGGAGCACCGGGGAGCTGTTTTTT. Residues: CATGDRSTGELFF.